This T cell receptor beta chain emerged from a study of cytomegalovirus exposure and HLA in healthy donors. Study-wide results and limits: In a later analysis, HLA-C alleles had the fewest associated TCRs, DRB1 alleles the most. Specific recognition of CMV antigens was confirmed in vitro for a few chains (all CMV-associated).

This CDR3 region has 13 residues. Germline V gene lookup returns CDR1 KGHSH and CDR2 LQKENI. V was clipped by 0 bases and J by 6 bases, with 5 bases between them. Comments on this clone: What it recognizes is unknown.

The PCR employed 60 Vbeta primers together with 13 Jbeta primers. Here immunoSEQ multiplex PCR was the method, and the copy in TCRdb shows in-frame clones only, minus some. The table has more than 85,000 clones, about 80% seen once. The sequence was collected from a man aged 40-49 years in good health and CMV-seronegative. V is TRBV18 and J is TRBJ2-2; D gene uncertain. Sequenced material: PBMCs. The CDR3, as DNA: TGTGCCAGCTCACCACCGGCGGCCGGGGAGCTGTTTTTT. Translating gives CASSPPAAGELFF. The entire variable domain, with the rest obtained from reference TRBV18 and TRBJ2-2, is as follows: NAGVMQNPRHLVRRRGQEARLRCSPMKGHSHVYWYRQLPEEGLKFMVYLQKENIIDESGMPKERFSAEFPKEGPSILRIQQVVRGDSAAYFCASSPPAAGELFFGEGSRLTVL.